This passage covers 30 T cell receptor beta chains from one sample sequenced in a study of blood T cell repertoires in COVID-19. Profiled with immunoSEQ multiplex PCR; TCRdb holds only in-frame clones, not every one. This sample has more than 70,000 clones, with roughly nine tenths found just once. The specimen was peripheral blood. The receptors were gathered from a man over 45 with acute or convalescent COVID-19.

The gene calls are TRBV3-1 (or the pseudogene TRBV3-2) and TRBJ1-5; tentatively, D is TRBD1 (6 bases). Trimming cost V 3 bases and J 3 bases, with 6 bases left between them. This CDR3 spans 13 amino acids. Germline assignment: CDR1 LGHDT and CDR2 YNNKEL (reference sequence). The CDR3 DNA reads TGTGCCAGCAGCCAGGGGGCCAATCAGCCCCAGCATTTT. It translates to CASSQGANQPQHF.

The rearrangement uses TRBV4-1 and TRBJ1-3, with a possible D match to TRBD1 (6 bases). Germline V lookup: CDR1 MGHRA, CDR2 YSYEKL. V was clipped by 4 bases and J by 6 bases, with 13 bases between them. The CDR3 totals 14 residues. Written as DNA, the CDR3 is TGCGCCAGCAGCCTTGGGACACTGCCAAACACCATATATTTT. It yields the protein CASSLGTLPNTIYF.

The chain is built from TRBV20-1 and TRBJ1-1, with D maybe TRBD1 (6 bases). The CDR3 spans 12 residues. Per the germline V gene, CDR1 is DFQATT and CDR2 is SNEGSKA (reference sequence). Trimming stripped 3 bases from V and 8 bases from J, with 13 bases between. The CDR3 region has the DNA TGCAGTGCTAGTACAGGGTTCGGGGAAGCTTTCTTT. This translates into CSASTGFGEAFF.

The rearrangement links TRBV18 to TRBJ2-2; 9 bases are shared with TRBD1. CDR3 length: 16 residues. J gave up 7 bases and V 4 bases, and 10 bases lay outside the gene matches. From germline, CDR1 is KGHSH and CDR2 LQKENI. CDR3 residues: CASSLRPGTGNGELFF. CDR3 DNA sequence: TGTGCCAGCTCACTCCGTCCCGGGACAGGGAACGGGGAGCTGTTTTTT.

This chain joins TRBV21-1 and TRBJ2-7; the table's D call, TRBD1, was not checked against the DNA. TRBV21-1 is classified as a pseudogene. The CDR3 extends over 14 amino acids. CDR3 DNA sequence: TGTGCCAGTTCCAAGGGGGATAGCTCCTACGAGCAGTACGTC. Translation gives CASSKGDSSYEQYV.

This chain uses TRBV19 with TRBJ2-5, with 8 positions matching TRBD1. CDR1 is LNHDA and CDR2 is SQIVND in the germline V gene (reference sequence). V lost 5 bases to trimming and J lost 5 bases; unmatched junction nucleotides: 10. CDR3 size: 15 residues. The CDR3 DNA sequence: TGTGCCAGTAGTGTCCGACAGGGGCCGGGGGAGACCCAGTACTTC. Amino acid sequence: CASSVRQGPGETQYF.

The CDR3 region has the DNA TGCGCCAGCAGCCAAGACGGGGGGGCAGCCTACCAGCCCCAGCATTTT. This gives the protein CASSQDGGAAYQPQHF. The rearrangement joins TRBV4-1 to TRBJ1-5, with D possibly being TRBD1 (6 bases). Trimming removed 0 bases from V and 7 bases from J, with 16 bases in between. Germline-derived CDR1 and CDR2 are MGHRA and YSYEKL. This CDR3 is 16 amino acids long.

This chain uses TRBV13 with TRBJ2-7; 9 bases are shared with TRBD2. J lost 6 bases, V lost 1 base, and 7 bases had no gene match. Germline CDR1 is PRHDT and CDR2 is FYEKMQ (reference sequence). The CDR3 extends over 15 amino acids. As DNA, the CDR3 is TGTGCCAGCAGCTTAGCTAGCGGGGTCCGGGGCGAGCAGTACTTC. Amino acids: CASSLASGVRGEQYF. Based on the CDR3 plus reference TRBV13 and TRBJ2-7, the full variable domain is AAGVIQSPRHLIKEKRETATLKCYPIPRHDTVYWYQQGPGQDPQFLISFYEKMQSDKGSIPDRFSAQQFSDYHSELNMSSLELGDSALYFCASSLASGVRGEQYFGPGTRLTVT.

The J gene is TRBJ2-1, the V gene TRBV6-1; D gene unclear. The V end was cut by 3 bases, the J end by 10 bases, with 10 bases between. The germline gives CDR1 MNHNS, CDR2 SASEGT. The CDR3 has 12 residues. The CDR3 DNA sequence: TGTGCCAGCAGTGATGCGCGATCCGAGCAGTTCTTC. It encodes CASSDARSEQFF.

J is TRBJ1-2 and V is TRBV27; unclear D gene. Trimming took 6 bases from V and 4 from J, leaving 15 bases between them. Germline CDR1 MNHEY, CDR2 SMNVEV (reference sequence). The CDR3 contains 14 residues. CDR3 sequence reads: CASSLTFDPYGYTF. CDR3 DNA: TGTGCCAGCAGCCTAACCTTTGATCCCTATGGCTACACCTTC.

The rearrangement uses TRBV18 and TRBJ2-3; maybe TRBD1 (5 bases). V dropped 3 bases and J dropped 6 bases, with 7 bases sitting between them. The CDR3 has 12 residues. From germline, CDR1 is KGHSH and CDR2 LQKENI. DNA for the CDR3: TGTGCCAGCTCACCGACAGCGGATACGCAGTATTTT. This sequence encodes CASSPTADTQYF.

The V and J genes are TRBV30 and TRBJ1-1, with a tentative D call TRBD1 (5 bases). Trimming shortened V by 3 bases and J by 2 bases, and 10 bases separated the two germline ends. Germline V CDR1 and CDR2: GTSNPN, SVGIG (reference sequence). The CDR3 spans 13 residues. The chain's CDR3 is CAWSKDTNTEAFF. The CDR3 nucleotides read TGTGCCTGGAGCAAGGACACAAACACTGAAGCTTTCTTT. Using reference TRBV30 and TRBJ1-1 for the parts outside the CDR3, the full variable domain is SQTIHQWPATLVQPVGSPLSLECTVEGTSNPNLYWYRQAAGRGLQLLFYSVGIGQISSEVPQNLSASRPQDRQFILSSKKLLLSDSGFYLCAWSKDTNTEAFFGQGTRLTVV.

The chain carries TRBV30 and TRBJ1-2; TRBD1 matches at 10 bases. The CDR3 is 15 amino acids. Trimming cost V 2 bases and J 8 bases; bases outside gene matches: 11. Per germline, CDR1 GTSNPN and CDR2 SVGIG (reference sequence). CDR3 residues: CAWSLGQGVSSGYTF. The CDR3 DNA reads as TGTGCCTGGAGTCTTGGACAGGGGGTCTCTTCCGGCTACACCTTC.

This chain links TRBV5-6 with TRBJ1-4, with D possibly matching TRBD1 (6 bases). The CDR3 is 13 residues long. The V and J ends lost 0 bases and 9 bases respectively, with 9 bases between them. Per the germline V gene, CDR1 is SGHDT and CDR2 is YYEEEE. For the CDR3, the DNA is TGTGCCAGCAGCTTGGCAGGGGCTCAAAAACTGTTTTTT. The encoded protein is CASSLAGAQKLFF.

The gene calls are TRBV19 and TRBJ1-2; possibly TRBD1 for D (6 bases). The V end lost 5 bases, the J end lost 3 bases, and 13 bases lay between the germline ends. Germline V gene data show CDR1 as LNHDA and CDR2 as SQIVND (reference sequence). The CDR3 runs 14 residues. CDR3 sequence (DNA): TGTGCCAGTAGTGCCCAAACAGGGTACTATGGCTACACCTTC. Translating it yields CASSAQTGYYGYTF.

This chain connects TRBV6-4 to TRBJ2-6, with D tentatively TRBD1 (6 bases). Germline-derived CDR1 and CDR2 are MRHNA and SNTAGT. The CDR3 contains 20 residues. With 7 bases removed from V and 0 bases from J, the gap between germline ends came to 25 bases. The CDR3 DNA sequence: TGTGCCAGCACCGCCTGGCGCAGGGGTGTTTCCCGCTCTGGGGCCAACGTCCTGACTTTC. Translating gives CASTAWRRGVSRSGANVLTF.

The table lists this clone with a count of one. This rearrangement joins TRBV19 to TRBJ1-5, with 9 nucleotides matching TRBD1. The CDR3 covers 15 residues. V shed 3 bases, J shed 7 bases, and the junction held 7 bases outside the gene matches. The germline V gene has CDR1 LNHDA and CDR2 SQIVND (reference sequence). The CDR3 loop is CASSIRRTGEQPQHF. The CDR3 DNA reads as TGTGCCAGTAGTATTCGGCGGACAGGGGAGCAGCCCCAGCATTTT.

The chain joins TRBV5-4 to TRBJ1-3; perhaps TRBD1 as D (6 bases). V lost 0 bases and J lost 4, with 17 bases in between. The germline V gene has CDR1 SGHNT and CDR2 YYREEE (reference sequence). The CDR3 covers 17 residues. The CDR3 DNA follows: TGTGCCAGCAGCTTGGCCAGAGACAGGTCGGGAGGAAACACCATATATTTT. Its protein product is CASSLARDRSGGNTIYF.

The J gene is TRBJ1-3, the V gene TRBV6-1; the D gene is possibly TRBD1 (5 bases). Germline CDR1 reads MNHNS; CDR2 reads SASEGT. Trimming cost V 1 base and J 3 bases, with 16 bases left between them. CDR3 length: 17 amino acids. The CDR3 protein is CASSEGGGVRSGNTIYF. In nucleotides, the CDR3 is TGTGCCAGCAGTGAAGGCGGAGGGGTGCGTAGTGGAAACACCATATATTTT.

The J gene is TRBJ1-1, the V gene TRBV2; 11 nucleotides align to TRBD1. The germline V gene encodes CDR1 SNHLY and CDR2 FYNNEI. The V and J ends lost 2 bases and 2 bases, in that order; junction bases with no gene match: 7. The CDR3 spans 17 residues. The CDR3 sequence is CASSERTGGAGNTEAFF. The CDR3 DNA follows: TGTGCCAGCAGTGAAAGGACAGGGGGCGCCGGAAACACTGAAGCTTTCTTT.

The V call is TRBV5-1, the J call TRBJ2-7; 8 bases map to TRBD2. V lost 6 bases, J lost 2 bases, and 19 bases stayed unmatched. Germline CDR1 SGHRS, CDR2 YFSETQ. The CDR3 sequence is 18 residues long. The CDR3 DNA follows: TGCGCCAGCATTATAGGAATAGTCGGGACTAGTAGGACCTACGAGCAGTACTTC. Amino acids: CASIIGIVGTSRTYEQYF. Drawing the rest from reference TRBV5-1 and TRBJ2-7, the complete variable domain is KAGVTQTPRYLIKTRGQQVTLSCSPISGHRSVSWYQQTPGQGLQFLFEYFSETQRNKGNFPGRFSGRQFSNSRSEMNVSTLELGDSALYLCASIIGIVGTSRTYEQYFGPGTRLTVT.

The V gene is TRBV28, the J gene TRBJ1-5; D is ambiguous. Per the germline V gene, CDR1 is MDHEN and CDR2 is SYDVKM. The CDR3 has 16 amino acids. V lost 5 bases and J lost 7, with 21 bases in between. This CDR3 is CASSTTGKGKYQPQHF. The DNA of the CDR3 is TGTGCCAGCAGTACTACCGGGAAGGGAAAGTACCAGCCCCAGCATTTT.

The chain couples TRBV2 to TRBJ1-2; no reliable D call. The CDR3 loop spans 12 amino acids. CDR1 is SNHLY, CDR2 FYNNEI, per germline. V shed 8 bases and J shed 2 bases, with 9 bases lying between them. In DNA, the CDR3 is TGTGCCAGCTTTCTCGGGAACTATGGCTACACCTTC. Encoded protein: CASFLGNYGYTF.

The V gene is TRBV11-1, the J gene TRBJ1-1; a possible D gene is TRBD1 (6 bases). The CDR3 covers 16 residues. CDR1 and CDR2 (germline): SGHAT, FQDESV (reference sequence). V dropped 3 bases and J dropped 4 bases, with 18 bases sitting between them. The CDR3 DNA reads as TGTGCCAGCAGCTTCGGGCGCAGGGGTTGGGGCACTGAAGCTTTCTTT. This translates into CASSFGRRGWGTEAFF. Drawing the rest from reference TRBV11-1 and TRBJ1-1, the complete variable domain is EAEVAQSPRYKITEKSQAVAFWCDPISGHATLYWYRQILGQGPELLVQFQDESVVDDSQLPKDRFSAERLKGVDSTLKIQPAELGDSAMYLCASSFGRRGWGTEAFFGQGTRLTVV.

J is TRBJ1-4 and V is TRBV7-9; TRBD1 matches 7 bases. Germline trimming cut 5 bases from V and 3 bases from J; bases unmatched to any gene: 3. Germline CDR1 and CDR2: SEHNR and FQNEAQ (reference sequence). The CDR3 is 14 amino acids. Here the CDR3 DNA reads TGTGCCAGCAGCCGGGACAGACCTAATGAAAAACTGTTTTTT. Encoded protein: CASSRDRPNEKLFF. The full variable domain, in which reference TRBV7-9 and TRBJ1-4 provide the parts outside the CDR3, is DTGVSQNPRHKITKRGQNVTFRCDPISEHNRLYWYRQTLGQGPEFLTYFQNEAQLEKSRLLSDRFSAERPKGSFSTLEIQRTEQGDSAMYLCASSRDRPNEKLFFGSGTQLSVL.

DNA of the CDR3: TGTGCCAGCAGAAACCCATGGGCCGAGAATGAAAAACTGTTTTTT. Amino acid sequence: CASRNPWAENEKLFF. The chain links TRBV6-5 to TRBJ1-4; D remains ambiguous. In germline, CDR1 is MNHEY, CDR2 SVGAGI. CDR3 length: 15 residues. V lost 6 bases to trimming and J lost 5 bases, with 16 bases between them.

The rearrangement joins TRBV2 to TRBJ1-2; 8 nucleotides agree with TRBD1. J gave up 6 bases and V 3 bases, and 6 bases lay outside the gene matches. The CDR3 loop spans 14 amino acids. CDR1 and CDR2 from the germline V gene are SNHLY and FYNNEI. In DNA, the CDR3 is TGTGCCAGCAGTGATCGGACAGGGACGGATGGCTACACCTTC. It encodes CASSDRTGTDGYTF.

J is TRBJ2-7 and V is TRBV12-3 or TRBV12-4; 8 bases fit TRBD1. There are 13 residues in the CDR3. With V trimmed by 6 bases and J by 0 bases, 1 base remained unmatched. The CDR3 sequence is CASRGQDSYEQYF. The DNA of the CDR3 is TGTGCCAGCAGGGGACAGGACTCCTACGAGCAGTACTTC.

This chain links TRBV23-1 with TRBJ2-7; tentative D call: TRBD1 (8 bases). TRBV23-1 is known as an ORF, though its function is uncertain. V gave up 7 bases and J gave up 0 bases, with 22 bases separating them. The CDR3 covers 17 residues. CDR3 sequence (DNA): TGCGCCAGCACCACAAACAGGGGGAGGGGGAGCTCCTACGAGCAGTACGTC. The encoded protein is CASTTNRGRGSSYEQYV.

This clone was detected once. This rearrangement joins TRBV19 to TRBJ2-7; 7 nucleotides agree with TRBD1. CDR1 is LNHDA, CDR2 SQIVND, per germline (reference sequence). With 6 bases clipped from V and 4 bases from J, the junction kept 12 bases outside the gene matches. This CDR3 region has 15 residues. The CDR3, as DNA: TGTGCCAGTAGCCTTCAAGGGGGCCGGGGATACGAGCAGTACTTC. This encodes CASSLQGGRGYEQYF.